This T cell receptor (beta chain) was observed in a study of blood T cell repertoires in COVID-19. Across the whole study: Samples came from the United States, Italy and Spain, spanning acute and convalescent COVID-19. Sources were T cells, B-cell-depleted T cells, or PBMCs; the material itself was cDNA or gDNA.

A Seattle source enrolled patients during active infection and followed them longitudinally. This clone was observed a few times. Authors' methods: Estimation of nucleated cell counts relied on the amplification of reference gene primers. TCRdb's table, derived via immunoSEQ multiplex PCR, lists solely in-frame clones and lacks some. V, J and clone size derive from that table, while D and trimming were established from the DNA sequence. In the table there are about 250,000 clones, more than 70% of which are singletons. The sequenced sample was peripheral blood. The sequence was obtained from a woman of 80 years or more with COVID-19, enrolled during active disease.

The CDR3 reads CASSLDRAHEQYV. CDR3 coding DNA: TGCGCCAGCAGCTTAGACAGGGCGCACGAGCAGTACGTC. V and J are TRBV5-1 and TRBJ2-7; the match to TRBD1 covers 7 bases. The CDR3 extends over 13 amino acids. Germline V CDR1 and CDR2: SGHRS, YFSETQ. J was trimmed by 5 bases and V by 2 bases; bases with no gene match: 4.